This record covers a single T cell receptor beta chain. As yet, its antigen is unknown. This sample is part of a study of CD8 T cells in Susac syndrome. Study details: Of the sequenced Susac syndrome patients, over 5 had active disease and roughly eight were in remission. Broader study findings: CD4+ repertoires of Susac syndrome patients lacked detectable clonal expansion.

Random hexamers were used to reverse transcribe the RNA input (about 0.45 to 1 ug). From the immunoSEQ multiplex PCR reads, TCRdb called clonotypes with MiXCR, one entry per CDR3 protein. The repertoire holds over 150,000 distinct CDR3 sequences, with around 94% as singletons. V trimming: 4 bases; J trimming: 4 bases; junction bases outside the gene matches: 6. Germline V gene sequence: CDR1 SGHRS, CDR2 YFSETQ. CDR3 length: 14 residues. The source of this sequence is a human donor with Susac syndrome. What was sequenced was CD4+ T cells from PBMCs. V and J are TRBV5-1 and TRBJ2-3; 7 bases agree with TRBD1. The CDR3: CASSQADRADTQYF. CDR3 coding DNA: TGCGCCAGCAGCCAAGCTGACAGGGCAGATACGCAGTATTTT. The full variable domain, in which reference TRBV5-1 and TRBJ2-3 provide the parts outside the CDR3, is KAGVTQTPRYLIKTRGQQVTLSCSPISGHRSVSWYQQTPGQGLQFLFEYFSETQRNKGNFPGRFSGRQFSNSRSEMNVSTLELGDSALYLCASSQADRADTQYFGPGTRLTVL.